The present T cell receptor beta chain was sequenced within a study of low-dose radiotherapy and immunotherapy resistance in tumors. Study overall: One day before radiation and immunotherapy, intravenous cyclophosphamide 200 mg/m2 was administered, with this repeated every two weeks.

Time point: before trial treatment. This clonotype was detected many times. V lost 1 base, J lost 9 bases, and 12 bases lay in between. This CDR3 has 13 residues. TRAV- and TRBV-specific primers were used for first-strand cDNA, which covered alpha and beta chains. The PCR that amplified TCRs ran for 20 cycles, relying on a constant-region primer and a V-primer adapter. TCRdb called the reads again in MiXCR, with one record for every CDR3 protein. Of under 95,000 distinct CDR3 sequences listed, about a sixth are singletons. The sequencing here drew on PBMCs, taken before treatment. This receptor was identified in a male donor with prostate cancer. This sequence joins TRBV12-3 or TRBV12-4 and TRBJ2-5, with D possibly matching TRBD1 (5 bases). The CDR3 sequence is CASSLVEGVPQYF. The CDR3 coding sequence is TGTGCCAGCAGTTTAGTGGAAGGGGTACCCCAGTACTTC.